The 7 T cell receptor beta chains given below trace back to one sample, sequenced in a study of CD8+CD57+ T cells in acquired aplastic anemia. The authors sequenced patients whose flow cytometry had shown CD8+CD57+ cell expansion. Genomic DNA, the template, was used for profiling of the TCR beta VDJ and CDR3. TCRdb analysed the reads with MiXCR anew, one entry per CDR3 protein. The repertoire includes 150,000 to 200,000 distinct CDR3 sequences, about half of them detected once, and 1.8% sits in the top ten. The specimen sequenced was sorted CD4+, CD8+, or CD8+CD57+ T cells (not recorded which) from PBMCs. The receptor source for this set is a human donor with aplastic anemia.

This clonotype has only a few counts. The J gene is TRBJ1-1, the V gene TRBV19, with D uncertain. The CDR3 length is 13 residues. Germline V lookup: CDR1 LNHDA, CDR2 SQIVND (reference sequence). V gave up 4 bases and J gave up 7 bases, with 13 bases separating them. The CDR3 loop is CASSTHWGGEAFF. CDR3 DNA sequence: TGTGCCAGTAGTACCCACTGGGGTGGTGAAGCTTTCTTT.

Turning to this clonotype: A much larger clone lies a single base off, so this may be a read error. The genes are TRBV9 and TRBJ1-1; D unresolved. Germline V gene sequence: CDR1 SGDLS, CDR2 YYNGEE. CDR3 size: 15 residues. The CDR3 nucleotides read TGTTCCAGCAGTTGGGTGACGGACTCGAACACTGAAGCTTTCTTT. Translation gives CSSSWVTDSNTEAFF.

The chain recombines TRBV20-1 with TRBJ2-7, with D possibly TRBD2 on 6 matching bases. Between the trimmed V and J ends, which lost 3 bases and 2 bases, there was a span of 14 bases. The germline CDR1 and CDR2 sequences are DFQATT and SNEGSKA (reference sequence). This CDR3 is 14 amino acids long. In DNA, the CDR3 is TGCAGTGCTAGGCAGGGAGGTGACACCTACGAGCAGTACTTC. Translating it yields CSARQGGDTYEQYF.

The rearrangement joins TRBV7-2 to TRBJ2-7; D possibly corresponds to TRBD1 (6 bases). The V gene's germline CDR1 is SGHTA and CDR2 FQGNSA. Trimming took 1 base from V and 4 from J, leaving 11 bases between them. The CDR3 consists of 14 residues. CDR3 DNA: TGTGCCAGCAGCTTAGTACTGGGGGCATACGAGCAGTACTTC. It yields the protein CASSLVLGAYEQYF.

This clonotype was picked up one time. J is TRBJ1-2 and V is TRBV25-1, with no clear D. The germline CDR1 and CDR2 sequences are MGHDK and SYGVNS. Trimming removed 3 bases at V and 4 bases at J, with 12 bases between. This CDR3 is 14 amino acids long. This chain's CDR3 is CASSDGYNPYGYTF. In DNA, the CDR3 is TGTGCCAGCAGTGATGGGTACAACCCCTATGGCTACACCTTC.

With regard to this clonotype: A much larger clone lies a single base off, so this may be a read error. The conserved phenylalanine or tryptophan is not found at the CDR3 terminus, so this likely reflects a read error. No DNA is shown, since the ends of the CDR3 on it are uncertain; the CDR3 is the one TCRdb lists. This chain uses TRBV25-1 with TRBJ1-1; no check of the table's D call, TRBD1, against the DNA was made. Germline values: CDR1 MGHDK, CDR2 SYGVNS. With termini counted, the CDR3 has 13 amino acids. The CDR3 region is CASSEPGQTEASS.

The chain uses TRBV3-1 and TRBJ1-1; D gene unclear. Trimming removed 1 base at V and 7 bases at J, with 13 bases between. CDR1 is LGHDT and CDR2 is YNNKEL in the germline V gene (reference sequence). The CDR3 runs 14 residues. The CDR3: CASSQGGPVFEAFF. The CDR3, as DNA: TGTGCCAGCAGCCAAGGTGGTCCAGTCTTTGAAGCTTTCTTT.